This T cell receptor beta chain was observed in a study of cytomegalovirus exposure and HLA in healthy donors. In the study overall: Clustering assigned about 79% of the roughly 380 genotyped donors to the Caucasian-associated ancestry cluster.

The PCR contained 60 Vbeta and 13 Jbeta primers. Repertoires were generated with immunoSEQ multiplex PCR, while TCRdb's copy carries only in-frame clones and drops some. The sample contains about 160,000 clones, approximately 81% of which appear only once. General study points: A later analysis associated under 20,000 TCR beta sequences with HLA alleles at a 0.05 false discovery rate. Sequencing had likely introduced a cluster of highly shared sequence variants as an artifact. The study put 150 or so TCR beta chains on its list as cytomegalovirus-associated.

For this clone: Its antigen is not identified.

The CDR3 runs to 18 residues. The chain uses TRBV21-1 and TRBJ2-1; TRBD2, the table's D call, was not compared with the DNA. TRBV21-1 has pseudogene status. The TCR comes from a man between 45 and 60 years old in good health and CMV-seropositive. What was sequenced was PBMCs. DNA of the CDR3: TGTGCCAGCCCTCTAGCGGGGGCCCATCAAAGGGCCCCCAATGAGCAGTTCTTC. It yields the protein CASPLAGAHQRAPNEQFF.